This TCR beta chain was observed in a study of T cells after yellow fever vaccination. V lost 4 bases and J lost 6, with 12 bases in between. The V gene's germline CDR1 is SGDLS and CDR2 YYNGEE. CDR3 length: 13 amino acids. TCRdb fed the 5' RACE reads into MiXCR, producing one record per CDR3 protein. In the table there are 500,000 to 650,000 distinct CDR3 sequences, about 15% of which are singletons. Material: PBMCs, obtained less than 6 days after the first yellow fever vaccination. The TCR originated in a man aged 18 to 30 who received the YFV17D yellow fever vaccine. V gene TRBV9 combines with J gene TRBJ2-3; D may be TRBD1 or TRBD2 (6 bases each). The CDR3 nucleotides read TGTGCCAGCAGCCCGGGGGCCTTTGATACGCAGTATTTT. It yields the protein CASSPGAFDTQYF.